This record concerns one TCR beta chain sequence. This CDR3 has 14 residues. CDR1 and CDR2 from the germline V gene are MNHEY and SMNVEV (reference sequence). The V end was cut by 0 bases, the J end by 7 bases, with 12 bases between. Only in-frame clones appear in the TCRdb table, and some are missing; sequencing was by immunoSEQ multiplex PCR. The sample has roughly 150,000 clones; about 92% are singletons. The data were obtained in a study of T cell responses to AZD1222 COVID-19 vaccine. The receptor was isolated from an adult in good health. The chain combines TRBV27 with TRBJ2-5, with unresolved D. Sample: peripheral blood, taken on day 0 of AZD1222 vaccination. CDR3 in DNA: TGTGCCAGCAGTTTATCGAATCGGTGGGGGACCCAGTACTTC. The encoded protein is CASSLSNRWGTQYF.